This section outlines one TCR beta chain sequence together with its context. These data are taken from a study of TIL therapy for anti-PD-1-resistant metastatic lung cancer. As for the study in general: Median patient age was 54, ranging roughly 38-85 years. Four tumors were EGFR-mutant and two were ALK-rearranged.

Sequencing used immunoSEQ v3. Survey-level samples got approximately 1.8 million read pairs; deep-level samples got roughly 5-6.5 million. Sequencing used immunoSEQ multiplex PCR; TCRdb keeps in-frame clones, though not all of them. The sample shows some 18,000 clones, around four fifths of them seen only once. Documented time point: pre-treatment sample, taken before nivolumab and TIL therapy. Stage 4 NSCLC adults joined between 2017 and January 2020. Germline V lookup: CDR1 LNHDA, CDR2 SQIVND (reference sequence). J lost 2 bases, V lost 4 bases, and 7 bases had no gene match. The CDR3 runs 16 residues.

This clonotype originated in a person aged 25 to 79 with non-small cell lung cancer. This material consisted of blood, taken at baseline. J is TRBJ1-5 and V is TRBV19; 8 bases map to TRBD1. The CDR3, as DNA: TGTGCCAGTAGTACTCAACCGGGACAGGGCAATCAGCCCCAGCATTTT. Amino acids: CASSTQPGQGNQPQHF.